One and the same sample provided the 23 T cell receptor beta chains below, sequenced in a study of shared T cell receptors in the human thymus. TCRdb's table, derived via immunoSEQ multiplex PCR, lists solely in-frame clones and lacks some. The data hold about 660,000 clones, with roughly 90% observed a single time. This sample was also put to use in a study of human thymus T cells.

The sample taken for sequencing was thymocytes. These receptors were taken from a boy under two years old with a congenital heart defect.

The genes are TRBV7-9 and TRBJ2-7; D uncertain. The CDR3 contains 8 residues. CDR1 is SEHNR and CDR2 is FQNEAQ in the germline V gene (reference sequence). Trimming removed 5 bases from V and 12 bases from J, with 5 bases in between. CDR3 protein: CASSPGYF. The CDR3 DNA follows: TGTGCCAGCAGCCCCGGGTACTTC.

The rearrangement joins TRBV4-1 to TRBJ2-1; no clear D gene. The ends were cut back, 0 bases at V and 9 bases at J, with 18 bases in the middle. Germline CDR1 MGHRA, CDR2 YSYEKL. This CDR3 has 16 amino acids. CDR3 region: CASSQDEASGCCEQFF. CDR3 nucleotide sequence: TGCGCCAGCAGCCAAGATGAGGCTAGTGGGTGTTGTGAGCAGTTCTTC.

This clone was counted once. The V call is TRBV12-5, the J call TRBJ1-2; 7 bases align to TRBD1. The CDR3 sequence is 15 residues long. V gave up 4 bases and J gave up 3 bases; unmatched junction bases: 8. CDR1 is LGHNT, CDR2 FRNRAP, per germline. In nucleotides, the CDR3 is TGTGCTAGTGGTTGGAGACAGGGAAGTGACTATGGCTACACCTTC. It encodes CASGWRQGSDYGYTF.

The V gene is TRBV5-1, the J gene TRBJ2-5; 9 nucleotides align to TRBD2. The CDR3 extends over 17 amino acids. The V gene end was trimmed by 3 bases and the J gene end by 0 bases; junction bases not matched to a gene: 9. Germline lookup yields CDR1 SGHRS and CDR2 YFSETQ. The CDR3 DNA reads TGCGCCAGCAGCTCAACCGAGCGGGAGGTTTACCAAGAGACCCAGTACTTC. Translating it yields CASSSTEREVYQETQYF.

This chain uses TRBV11-2 with TRBJ2-1; 8 bases map to TRBD2. Germline-derived CDR1 and CDR2 are SGHAT and FQNNGV. V gave up 5 bases and J gave up 3 bases; unmatched junction bases: 15. The CDR3 is 18 residues long. The CDR3: CASSLLGPLAVDYNEQFF. Here the CDR3 DNA reads TGTGCCAGCAGCCTATTAGGCCCACTAGCGGTAGACTACAATGAGCAGTTCTTC.

The chain joins TRBV6-5 to TRBJ2-1; D is uncertain. Trimming removed 2 bases from V and 2 bases from J, with 10 bases in between. The CDR3 has 15 amino acids. CDR1 MNHEY and CDR2 SVGAGI come from the germline V gene. CDR3 sequence reads: CASSYAVKAYNEQFF. CDR3 bases: TGTGCCAGCAGTTACGCGGTTAAAGCCTACAATGAGCAGTTCTTC.

The gene calls are TRBV14 and TRBJ2-7; 14 bases map to TRBD2. CDR1 SGHDN and CDR2 FVKESK come from the germline V gene. V lost 5 bases to trimming and J lost 11 bases; unmatched junction nucleotides: 8. The CDR3 loop spans 14 amino acids. In DNA, the CDR3 is TGTGCCAGCAGCTGGGGGACTAGCGGGAGTAGAAAGTACTTC. Its protein is CASSWGTSGSRKYF.

The chain links TRBV15 to TRBJ2-4; the match to TRBD2 covers 12 bases. From germline, CDR1 is LNHNV and CDR2 YYDKDF (reference sequence). The CDR3 length is 13 residues. J was trimmed by 8 bases and V by 8 bases; bases with no gene match: 4. CDR3 protein: CATPPSGGDIQYF. CDR3 coding DNA: TGTGCCACCCCCCCTAGCGGGGGGGACATTCAGTACTTC.

The CDR3 region has the DNA TGTGCCATCAGCCACACTAGGACTCCCTCCACAGATACGCAGTATTTT. This sequence encodes CAISHTRTPSTDTQYF. The chain is built from TRBV10-3 and TRBJ2-3; possible D gene TRBD2, 5 bases. Germline V gene sequence: CDR1 ENHRY, CDR2 SYGVKD. The length of the CDR3 is 16 residues. Trimming took 6 bases from V and 2 from J, leaving 18 bases between them.

This rearrangement joins TRBV5-6 to TRBJ2-1; perhaps TRBD2 as D (5 bases). The V gene's germline CDR1 is SGHDT and CDR2 YYEEEE. The germline V and J ends were trimmed by 1 base and 7 bases, with 9 bases remaining between them. This CDR3 contains 13 residues. The CDR3 region is CASSLNRRNEQFF. The CDR3 DNA is TGTGCCAGCAGCTTGAACCGGAGGAATGAGCAGTTCTTC.

The gene calls are TRBV18 and TRBJ1-2; 7 bases align to TRBD1. In germline, CDR1 is KGHSH, CDR2 LQKENI. J gave up 0 bases and V 11 bases, and 9 bases lay outside the gene matches. The CDR3 contains 14 residues. CDR3 loop: CAGRAGQSNYGYTF. CDR3 sequence (DNA): TGTGCCGGACGGGCGGGACAGTCTAACTATGGCTACACCTTC.

V gene TRBV2 combines with J gene TRBJ1-2; perhaps TRBD1 as D (5 bases). The CDR3 runs 11 residues. The ends were cut back, 7 bases at V and 8 bases at J, with 11 bases in the middle. Germline CDR1 reads SNHLY; CDR2 reads FYNNEI. The CDR3 DNA reads as TGTGCCAGCAAGGGAAGGGGAGGCTACACCTTC. Translated: CASKGRGGYTF.

This chain uses TRBV7-9 with TRBJ2-2; perhaps TRBD1 as D (6 bases). The V end lost 5 bases, the J end lost 3 bases, and 10 bases lay between the germline ends. The germline V gene encodes CDR1 SEHNR and CDR2 FQNEAQ (reference sequence). The CDR3 runs to 14 residues. The DNA for the CDR3 is TGTGCCAGCAGCCCCGGGACATACACCGGGGAGCTGTTTTTT. Residues: CASSPGTYTGELFF.

The chain recombines TRBV7-6 with TRBJ1-1; TRBD1 matches 9 bases. Looked up from germline, CDR1 is SGHVS and CDR2 is FNYEAQ. The CDR3 is 13 residues long. The V and J ends lost 5 bases and 6 bases, in that order; junction bases with no gene match: 4. CDR3 region: CASSPTGGPEAFF. CDR3 nucleotide sequence: TGTGCCAGCAGCCCCACAGGGGGCCCTGAAGCTTTCTTT.

The chain carries TRBV12-5 and TRBJ2-4, with 11 bases fitting TRBD1. V lost 2 bases, J lost 8 bases, and 5 bases stayed unmatched. This CDR3 contains 15 residues. Germline V gives CDR1 LGHNT, CDR2 FRNRAP. This chain's CDR3 is CASGLRAGQGDIQYF. The CDR3 bases are TGTGCTAGTGGTTTGAGAGCGGGACAGGGGGACATTCAGTACTTC.

In its sample, this clone was seen once. This sequence joins TRBV11-2 and TRBJ2-1, with D maybe TRBD2 (5 bases). Trimming pared 0 bases from V and 0 bases from J, leaving 12 bases between. The CDR3 is made up of 17 amino acids. From germline, CDR1 is SGHAT and CDR2 FQNNGV. DNA for the CDR3: TGTGCCAGCAGCTTAGATTGGGTCGGGAACTCCTACAATGAGCAGTTCTTC. It encodes CASSLDWVGNSYNEQFF.

The rearrangement uses TRBV4-1 and TRBJ1-5; D may be TRBD1 (6 bases). Germline loops: CDR1 MGHRA, CDR2 YSYEKL. The CDR3 length is 15 residues. V dropped 1 base and J dropped 3 bases, with 10 bases sitting between them. The CDR3 sequence is CASSQGGGDNQPQHF. In nucleotides, the CDR3 is TGCGCCAGCAGCCAAGGAGGGGGGGACAATCAGCCCCAGCATTTT.

This clone was recorded only once. The chain carries TRBV13 and TRBJ2-1, with 10 bases that match TRBD2. V lost 7 bases, J lost 15 bases, and 15 bases stayed unmatched. Germline V gene sequence: CDR1 PRHDT, CDR2 FYEKMQ (reference sequence). This CDR3 is 14 amino acids long. The CDR3 here is CASKGTSATPMGFF. CDR3 nucleotide sequence: TGTGCCAGCAAAGGGACTAGCGCAACCCCGATGGGGTTCTTC.

The chain carries TRBV2 and TRBJ1-2; 12 bases map to TRBD1. This CDR3 is 16 amino acids long. The V and J ends lost 6 bases and 4 bases, in that order; junction bases with no gene match: 9. The germline V gene has CDR1 SNHLY and CDR2 FYNNEI. CDR3 sequence reads: CASRGTGGYPSYGYTF. CDR3 sequence (DNA): TGTGCCAGCAGAGGGACAGGGGGCTATCCTAGCTATGGCTACACCTTC.

In this sample, this clone turned up a few times. The CDR3 spells CASSLGTGANIQYF. In DNA form, the CDR3 reads TGTGCCAGCAGCTTGGGGACAGGGGCTAACATTCAGTACTTC. The chain is built from TRBV5-6 and TRBJ2-4; 9 positions agree with TRBD1. J gave up 7 bases and V 0 bases, and 2 bases lay outside the gene matches. CDR1 is SGHDT and CDR2 is YYEEEE in the germline V gene. This CDR3 contains 14 residues.

This sequence joins TRBV4-1 and TRBJ2-7; TRBD2 agrees at 10 bases. V lost 1 base, J lost 2 bases, and 5 bases stayed unmatched. CDR3 length: 16 residues. Germline V gene data show CDR1 as MGHRA and CDR2 as YSYEKL. This CDR3 reads CASSQGEAGGPYEQYF. In DNA, the CDR3 is TGCGCCAGCAGCCAAGGGGAAGCGGGAGGGCCCTACGAGCAGTACTTC.

The chain has TRBV18 and TRBJ2-1; D uncertain. The CDR3 contains 18 residues. Trimming cost V 6 bases and J 0 bases, with 21 bases left between them. In germline, CDR1 is KGHSH, CDR2 LQKENI. The CDR3 here is CASSLRPAAKPSYNEQFF. The CDR3, as DNA: TGTGCCAGCTCCCTCCGACCTGCGGCGAAACCCTCCTACAATGAGCAGTTCTTC. Together with reference TRBV18 and TRBJ2-1, the CDR3 gives the full variable domain: NAGVMQNPRHLVRRRGQEARLRCSPMKGHSHVYWYRQLPEEGLKFMVYLQKENIIDESGMPKERFSAEFPKEGPSILRIQQVVRGDSAAYFCASSLRPAAKPSYNEQFFGPGTRLTVL.

The J gene is TRBJ2-4, the V gene TRBV28; no clear D gene. The CDR3 has 13 amino acids. The V end lost 6 bases, the J end lost 7 bases, and 13 bases lay between the germline ends. Germline V gene data show CDR1 as MDHEN and CDR2 as SYDVKM. This CDR3 reads CASREFPANIQYF. CDR3 DNA: TGTGCCAGCAGGGAGTTCCCCGCGAACATTCAGTACTTC.